This TCR beta chain was observed in a study of OX40 agonist ivuxolimab in advanced cancers. Trimming left V 6 bases short and J 4 bases short, with 7 bases between. The germline V gene encodes CDR1 MNHNY and CDR2 SVGAGI (reference sequence). The CDR3 is made up of 12 amino acids. Libraries were prepared by immunoSEQ multiplex PCR; TCRdb keeps only in-frame clonotypes and omits some of them. The data contain about 79,000 clones, about 94% of them singletons. This rearrangement joins TRBV6-6 to TRBJ1-5; possible D gene TRBD1, 5 bases. This TCR came from an adult with an advanced solid tumor such as melanoma, head and neck, liver or kidney cancer. The specimen was CD4+ or CD8+ T cells sorted from blood, collected in a trial of the OX40 agonist ivuxolimab. The DNA for the CDR3 is TGTGCCAGCAGCCAGGGAAATCAGCCCCAGCATTTT. Residues: CASSQGNQPQHF.